The next 12 T cell receptor beta chains were all read from a single sample in a study of cytomegalovirus exposure and HLA in healthy donors. PCR used 60 Vbeta primers and 13 Jbeta primers. The data were produced by immunoSEQ multiplex PCR, yet TCRdb's version contains in-frame clones alone and is incomplete. The data show 150,000 to 200,000 clones, with 65% to 85% seen just once and 2.9% held by the top ten. Sequencing was carried out using PBMCs. These receptors came from a female donor in good health and CMV-seronegative.

The J gene is TRBJ2-7, the V gene TRBV27, with TRBD1 identical over 7 bases. The germline CDR1 and CDR2 sequences are MNHEY and SMNVEV (reference sequence). CDR3 length: 16 residues. The V and J ends lost 2 bases and 4 bases, in that order; junction bases with no gene match: 11. The CDR3 DNA follows: TGTGCCAGCAGTTTAACGGAAGACAGGGTCGGATACGAGCAGTACTTC. It translates to CASSLTEDRVGYEQYF.

V and J are TRBV5-4 and TRBJ2-5; D is possibly TRBD2 (5 bases). The germline gives CDR1 SGHNT, CDR2 YYREEE (reference sequence). This CDR3 has 13 residues. With 2 bases removed from V and 1 base from J, the gap between germline ends came to 6 bases. CDR3 coding DNA: TGTGCCAGCAGCTTTGGACTCCAAGAGACCCAGTACTTC. Translated, it gives CASSFGLQETQYF.

The V gene is TRBV5-4, the J gene TRBJ2-2; D remains unclear. V lost 6 bases and J lost 0, with 3 bases in between. Germline-derived CDR1 and CDR2 are SGHNT and YYREEE (reference sequence). This CDR3 comprises 12 residues. The CDR3 sequence: CASTANTGELFF. DNA for the CDR3: TGTGCCAGCACCGCGAACACCGGGGAGCTGTTTTTT.

This chain uses TRBV2 with TRBJ1-2; D ambiguous. CDR1 and CDR2 from the germline V gene are SNHLY and FYNNEI. The CDR3 sequence is 14 residues long. V was clipped by 4 bases and J by 5 bases, with 14 bases between them. For the CDR3, the DNA is TGTGCCAGCAGTGCCGGAACGCGGTCTTATGGCTACACCTTC. This gives the protein CASSAGTRSYGYTF.

This rearrangement joins TRBV4-2 to TRBJ1-1; D not certain. CDR3 length: 12 amino acids. Germline values: CDR1 LGHNA, CDR2 YNFKEQ. The V end lost 4 bases, the J end lost 2 bases, and 5 bases lay between the germline ends. This CDR3 is CASSLLNTEAFF. CDR3 nucleotide sequence: TGTGCCAGCAGCCTGTTAAACACTGAAGCTTTCTTT.

J is TRBJ1-1 and V is TRBV2; unclear D gene. Trimming left V 5 bases short and J 1 base short, with 11 bases between. CDR1 is SNHLY, CDR2 FYNNEI, per germline. The CDR3 is 14 amino acids. The CDR3 reads CASSPVYRNTEAFF. The CDR3 bases are TGTGCCAGCAGTCCGGTTTACAGGAACACTGAAGCTTTCTTT.

This CDR3 is CASSILGAEAFF. Here the CDR3 DNA reads TGTGCCAGTAGTATACTAGGGGCGGAAGCTTTCTTT. This rearrangement joins TRBV19 to TRBJ1-1, with a tentative D call TRBD1 (5 bases). Trimming stripped 2 bases from V and 8 bases from J, with 9 bases between. Germline lookup yields CDR1 LNHDA and CDR2 SQIVND (reference sequence). This CDR3 comprises 12 residues.

J is TRBJ1-1 and V is TRBV28; D call uncertain. The V and J ends lost 2 bases and 4 bases respectively, with 11 bases between them. CDR3 size: 14 residues. Germline V lookup: CDR1 MDHEN, CDR2 SYDVKM. The CDR3 sequence: CASSLVRATTEAFF. CDR3 DNA sequence: TGTGCCAGCAGTTTAGTCCGAGCCACCACTGAAGCTTTCTTT. Drawing the rest from reference TRBV28 and TRBJ1-1, the complete variable domain is DVKVTQSSRYLVKRTGEKVFLECVQDMDHENMFWYRQDPGLGLRLIYFSYDVKMKEKGDIPEGYSVSREKKERFSLILESASTNQTSMYLCASSLVRATTEAFFGQGTRLTVV.

V usage is TRBV9 and J usage is TRBJ1-3; D may be TRBD1 (6 bases). V was clipped by 4 bases and J by 4 bases, with 12 bases between them. Germline CDR1 is SGDLS and CDR2 is YYNGEE. The CDR3 is 14 amino acids. CDR3 bases: TGTGCCAGCAGCCACAGGGAGCTCGGAAACACCATATATTTT. It is translated as CASSHRELGNTIYF.

The rearrangement joins TRBV25-1 to TRBJ1-2; 7 bases match TRBD1. Germline V lookup: CDR1 MGHDK, CDR2 SYGVNS. With V trimmed by 1 base and J by 5 bases, 7 bases remained unmatched. There are 15 residues in the CDR3. Here the CDR3 DNA reads TGTGCCAGCAGTGAATTTCGAGGGGGCGGATATGGCTACACCTTC. Its protein product is CASSEFRGGGYGYTF.

This clone occurred a few times. The chain recombines TRBV7-2 with TRBJ2-1; possibly TRBD1 for D (6 bases). Germline lookup yields CDR1 SGHTA and CDR2 FQGNSA. Trimming took off 5 bases at V and 0 bases at J, with 14 bases between the two ends. CDR3 length equals 16 residues. The CDR3 loop reads CASSLTGTSSYNEQFF. As DNA, the CDR3 is TGTGCCAGCAGCCTAACCGGGACAAGCTCCTACAATGAGCAGTTCTTC.

Comments on this clone: At one boundary the junction diverges from the germline segment, which might be a read error. The rearrangement joins TRBV7-9 to TRBJ1-4; the match to TRBD1 covers 7 bases. Germline V lookup: CDR1 SEHNR, CDR2 FQNEAQ (reference sequence). The CDR3 has 15 amino acids. The CDR3 here is CSSSLTGATNEKLFF. The DNA of the CDR3 is TGTTCCAGCAGCTTAACAGGGGCGACTAATGAAAAACTGTTTTTT. Based on the CDR3 plus reference TRBV7-9 and TRBJ1-4, the full variable domain is DTGVSQNPRHKITKRGQNVTFRCDPISEHNRLYWYRQTLGQGPEFLTYFQNEAQLEKSRLLSDRFSAERPKGSFSTLEIQRTEQGDSAMYLCSSSLTGATNEKLFFGSGTQLSVL.